A single sample is the source of the 11 T cell receptor beta chains below, sequenced in a study of a mutant IDH1 vaccine in newly diagnosed glioma. These receptors' antigens are unknown. The table came from immunoSEQ multiplex PCR; TCRdb's copy has only in-frame clones and leaves some out. The sample has around 57,000 clones, around 91% seen once. Sample time point: week 11, during vaccination. Every vaccine dose comprised 300 ug of mutant IDH1 20-mer peptide plus topical imiquimod. Specimen: PBMCs, collected from a glioma patient whose treatment included an IDH1 peptide vaccine. The source of these receptors is a man aged 40-50 years with glioma.

V usage is TRBV28 and J usage is TRBJ2-5; TRBD2 matches at 10 bases. The CDR3 extends over 14 amino acids. The germline gives CDR1 MDHEN, CDR2 SYDVKM. Trimming cost V 7 bases and J 2 bases; bases outside gene matches: 4. CDR3 amino acids: CASTATSGQETQYF. CDR3 coding DNA: TGTGCCAGCACCGCGACTAGCGGGCAAGAGACCCAGTACTTC.

The rearrangement uses TRBV28 and TRBJ1-5; the D gene is possibly TRBD1 (5 bases). CDR3 length: 15 residues. Germline lookup yields CDR1 MDHEN and CDR2 SYDVKM. Trimming left V 7 bases short and J 0 bases short, with 13 bases between. DNA for the CDR3: TGTGCCAGCAAGGGAGGGACCATTAGCAATCAGCCCCAGCATTTT. Protein: CASKGGTISNQPQHF.

The chain has TRBV19 and TRBJ2-7, with D possibly TRBD1 on 5 matching bases. V was trimmed by 11 bases and J by 0 bases, leaving 35 bases between them. CDR3 length: 20 amino acids. Germline V gives CDR1 LNHDA, CDR2 SQIVND (reference sequence). The CDR3 sequence is CASSFRGSLPGRISSYEQYF. CDR3 DNA sequence: TGTGCCTCCTCGTTTAGAGGCTCTCTACCAGGGCGAATTAGCTCCTACGAGCAGTACTTC.

CDR3 in amino acids: CASRALTGANTGELFF. The CDR3 region has the DNA TGTGCCAGCAGGGCTTTGACCGGGGCGAACACCGGGGAGCTGTTTTTT. The chain recombines TRBV7-6 with TRBJ2-2; D may be TRBD2 (5 bases). The CDR3 has 16 amino acids. Germline values: CDR1 SGHVS, CDR2 FNYEAQ. Trimming left V 6 bases short and J 0 bases short, with 14 bases between.

This clone has only one observation. The chain links TRBV29-1 to TRBJ2-7, with 11 nucleotides matching TRBD2. The junction had 0 bases not matched to a gene; V was cut back by 5 bases and J by 0 bases. Per germline, CDR1 SQVTM and CDR2 ANQGSEA. The CDR3 has 13 amino acids. The CDR3 bases are TGCAGCGTTACTAGCGGGAGCTCCTACGAGCAGTACTTC. Translating it yields CSVTSGSSYEQYF.

J is TRBJ2-3 and V is TRBV6-5, with D uncertain. Germline values: CDR1 MNHEY, CDR2 SVGAGI. V was trimmed by 6 bases and J by 2 bases, leaving 9 bases between them. The CDR3 has 13 residues. This CDR3 reads CASRPFSTDTQYF. DNA for the CDR3: TGTGCCAGCAGGCCTTTCTCCACAGATACGCAGTATTTT.

The J gene is TRBJ2-2, the V gene TRBV25-1; 7 nucleotides line up with TRBD1. The CDR3 consists of 17 residues. V shed 4 bases, J shed 2 bases, and the junction held 10 bases outside the gene matches. Germline assignment: CDR1 MGHDK and CDR2 SYGVNS. The CDR3 DNA is TGTGCCAGCAGTGGCCACCCGGGACAGTCAAACACCGGGGAGCTGTTTTTT. This codes for CASSGHPGQSNTGELFF.

This clone appeared a single time. The gene calls are TRBV6-5 and TRBJ2-3, with 10 bases lining up with TRBD2. This CDR3 has 16 amino acids. The trim removed 2 bases at V and 7 bases at J, leaving 9 bases unmatched. Germline-derived CDR1 and CDR2 are MNHEY and SVGAGI. CDR3 in amino acids: CASSYVPAGGPNTQYF. The CDR3 region has the DNA TGTGCCAGCAGTTACGTCCCAGCGGGAGGGCCAAATACGCAGTATTTT.

The rearrangement uses TRBV7-9 and TRBJ1-1; D might be TRBD1 (5 bases). This CDR3 region has 14 residues. The germline gives CDR1 SEHNR, CDR2 FQNEAQ (reference sequence). V was trimmed by 3 bases and J by 5 bases, leaving 13 bases between them. CDR3 loop: CASSLGPPGTEAFF. Written as DNA, the CDR3 is TGTGCCAGCAGCTTGGGACCCCCAGGGACTGAAGCTTTCTTT.

This rearrangement joins TRBV19 to TRBJ1-5, with a tentative D call TRBD1 (6 bases). Germline V gives CDR1 LNHDA, CDR2 SQIVND (reference sequence). The CDR3 is 14 amino acids. The germline V and J ends were trimmed by 0 bases and 5 bases, with 8 bases remaining between them. The DNA of the CDR3 is TGTGCCAGTAGTATAGAGGCAGGGGATCAGCCCCAGCATTTT. Protein: CASSIEAGDQPQHF.

This clone showed up just once. This chain connects TRBV21-1 to TRBJ2-2. TRBV21-1 is recorded as a pseudogene. This CDR3 has 15 residues. CDR3 in DNA: TGTGCCAGCAGCCGACGGAAGCCGAACACCGGGGAGCTGTTTTTT. As protein: CASSRRKPNTGELFF.